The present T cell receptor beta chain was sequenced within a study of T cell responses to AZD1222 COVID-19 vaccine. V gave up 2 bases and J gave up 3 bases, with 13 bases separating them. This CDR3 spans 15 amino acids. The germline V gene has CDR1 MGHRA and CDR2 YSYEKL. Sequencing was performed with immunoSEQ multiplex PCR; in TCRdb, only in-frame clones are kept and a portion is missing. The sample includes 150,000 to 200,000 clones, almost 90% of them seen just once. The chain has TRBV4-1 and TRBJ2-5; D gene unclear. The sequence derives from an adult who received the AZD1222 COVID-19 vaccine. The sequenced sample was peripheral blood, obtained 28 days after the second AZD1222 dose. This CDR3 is CASSQREGNKETQYF. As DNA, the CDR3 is TGCGCCAGCAGCCAAAGAGAAGGGAATAAAGAGACCCAGTACTTC.